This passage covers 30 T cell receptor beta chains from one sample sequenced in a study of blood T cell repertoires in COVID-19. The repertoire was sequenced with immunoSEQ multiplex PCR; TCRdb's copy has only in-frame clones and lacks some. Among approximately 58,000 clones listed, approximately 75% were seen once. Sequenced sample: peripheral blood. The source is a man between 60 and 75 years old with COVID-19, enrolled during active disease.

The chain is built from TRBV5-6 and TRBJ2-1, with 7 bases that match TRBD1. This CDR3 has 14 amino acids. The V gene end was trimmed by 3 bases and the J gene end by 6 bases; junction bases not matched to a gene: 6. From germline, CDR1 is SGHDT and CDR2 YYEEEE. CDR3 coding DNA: TGTGCCAGCAGCTCGACAGGGCAGGGCAATGAGCAGTTCTTC. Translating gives CASSSTGQGNEQFF.

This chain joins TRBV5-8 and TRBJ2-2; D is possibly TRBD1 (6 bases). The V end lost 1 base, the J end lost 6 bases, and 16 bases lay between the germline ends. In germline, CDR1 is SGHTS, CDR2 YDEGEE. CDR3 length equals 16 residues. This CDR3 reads CASSLSLWDKAGELFF. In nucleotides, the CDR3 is TGTGCCAGCAGCTTGTCATTGTGGGACAAGGCCGGGGAGCTGTTTTTT.

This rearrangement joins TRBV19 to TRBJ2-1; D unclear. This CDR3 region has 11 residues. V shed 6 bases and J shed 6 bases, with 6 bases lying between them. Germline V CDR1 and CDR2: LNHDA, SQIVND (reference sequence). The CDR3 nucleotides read TGTGCCAGTAGGGAGTTCAATGAGCAGTTCTTC. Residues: CASREFNEQFF.

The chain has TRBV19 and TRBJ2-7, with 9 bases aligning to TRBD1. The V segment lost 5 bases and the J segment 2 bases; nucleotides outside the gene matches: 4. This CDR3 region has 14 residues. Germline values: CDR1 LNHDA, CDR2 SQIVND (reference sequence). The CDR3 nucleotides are TGTGCCAGTAGTCCGGGACAGGGAACCTACGAGCAGTACTTC. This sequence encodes CASSPGQGTYEQYF. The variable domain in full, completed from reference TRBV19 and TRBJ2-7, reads DGGITQSPKYLFRKEGQNVTLSCEQNLNHDAMYWYRQDPGQGLRLIYYSQIVNDFQKGDIAEGYSVSREKKESFPLTVTSAQKNPTAFYLCASSPGQGTYEQYFGPGTRLTVT.

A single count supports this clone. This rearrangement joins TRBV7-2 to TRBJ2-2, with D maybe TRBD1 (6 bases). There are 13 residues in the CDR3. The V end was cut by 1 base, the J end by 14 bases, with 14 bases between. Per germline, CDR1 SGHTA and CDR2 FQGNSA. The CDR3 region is CASSLDTTGKLFF. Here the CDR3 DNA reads TGTGCCAGCAGCTTAGATACTACAGGGAAACTGTTTTTT. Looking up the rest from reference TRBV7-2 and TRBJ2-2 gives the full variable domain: GAGVSQSPSNKVTEKGKDVELRCDPISGHTALYWYRQSLGQGLEFLIYFQGNSAPDKSGLPSDRFSAERTGGSVSTLTIQRTQQEDSAVYLCASSLDTTGKLFFGEGSRLTVL.

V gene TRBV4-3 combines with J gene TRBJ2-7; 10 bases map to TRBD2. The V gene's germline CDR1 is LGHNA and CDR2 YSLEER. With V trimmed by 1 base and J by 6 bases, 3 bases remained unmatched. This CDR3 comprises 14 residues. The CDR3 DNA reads TGCGCCAGCAGCCAAGTTTGGACTAGCGGCGAGCAGTACTTC. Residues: CASSQVWTSGEQYF.

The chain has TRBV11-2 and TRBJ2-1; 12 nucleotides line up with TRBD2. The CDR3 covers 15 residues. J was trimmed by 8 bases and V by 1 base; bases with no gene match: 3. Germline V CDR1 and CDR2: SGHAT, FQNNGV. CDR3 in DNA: TGTGCCAGCAGCTTAGGGACTAGCGGGAAGGATGAGCAGTTCTTC. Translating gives CASSLGTSGKDEQFF.

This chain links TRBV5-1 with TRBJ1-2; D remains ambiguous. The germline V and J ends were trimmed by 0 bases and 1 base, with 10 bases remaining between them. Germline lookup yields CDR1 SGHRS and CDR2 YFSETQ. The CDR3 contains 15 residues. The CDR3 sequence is CASSLESSGNYGYTF. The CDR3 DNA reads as TGCGCCAGCAGCTTGGAATCCTCGGGTAACTATGGCTACACCTTC.

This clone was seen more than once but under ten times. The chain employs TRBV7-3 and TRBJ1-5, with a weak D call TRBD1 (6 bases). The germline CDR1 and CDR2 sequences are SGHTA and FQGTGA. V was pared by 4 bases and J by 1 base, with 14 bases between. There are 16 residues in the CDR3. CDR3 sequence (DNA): TGTGCCAGCAGCTGCCTAGAGGGGGTAAGCAATCAGCCCCAGCATTTT. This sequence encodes CASSCLEGVSNQPQHF.

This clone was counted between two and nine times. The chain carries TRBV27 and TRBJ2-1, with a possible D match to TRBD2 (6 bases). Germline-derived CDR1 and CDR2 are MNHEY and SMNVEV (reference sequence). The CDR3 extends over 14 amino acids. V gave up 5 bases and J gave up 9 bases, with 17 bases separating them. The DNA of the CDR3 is TGTGCCAGCAGTCAACCCGGACTAAACATTGAGCAGTTCTTC. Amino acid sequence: CASSQPGLNIEQFF.

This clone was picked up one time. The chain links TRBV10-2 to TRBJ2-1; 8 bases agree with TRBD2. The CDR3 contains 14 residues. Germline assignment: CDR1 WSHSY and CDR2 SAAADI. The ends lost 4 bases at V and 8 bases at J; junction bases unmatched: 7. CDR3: CASSALAGRDEQFF. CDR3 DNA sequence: TGCGCCAGCAGTGCCCTAGCGGGTAGGGATGAGCAGTTCTTC.

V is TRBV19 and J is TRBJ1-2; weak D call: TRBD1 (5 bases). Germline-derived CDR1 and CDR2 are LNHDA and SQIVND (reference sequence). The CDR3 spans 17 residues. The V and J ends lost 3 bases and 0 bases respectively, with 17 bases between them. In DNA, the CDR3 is TGTGCCAGTAGTATGGGGCAGGCTACCGTTACTAACTATGGCTACACCTTC. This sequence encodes CASSMGQATVTNYGYTF.

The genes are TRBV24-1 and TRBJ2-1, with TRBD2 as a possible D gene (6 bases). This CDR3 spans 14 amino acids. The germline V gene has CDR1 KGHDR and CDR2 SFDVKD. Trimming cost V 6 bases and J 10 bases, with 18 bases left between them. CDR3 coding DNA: TGTGCCACCAGTTCCAGCGGGCTGGGCGGGGAGCAGTTCTTC. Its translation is CATSSSGLGGEQFF.

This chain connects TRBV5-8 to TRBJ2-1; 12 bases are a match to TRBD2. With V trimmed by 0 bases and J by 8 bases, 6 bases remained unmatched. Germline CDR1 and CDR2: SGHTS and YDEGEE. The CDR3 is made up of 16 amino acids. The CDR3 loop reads CASSLGTSGVWYEQFF. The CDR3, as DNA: TGTGCCAGCAGCTTGGGGACTAGCGGGGTGTGGTATGAGCAGTTCTTC. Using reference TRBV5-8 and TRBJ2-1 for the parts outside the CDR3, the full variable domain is EAGVTQSPTHLIKTRGQQATLRCSPISGHTSVYWYQQALGLGLQFLLWYDEGEERNRGNFPPRFSGRQFPNYSSELNVNALELEDSALYLCASSLGTSGVWYEQFFGPGTRLTVL.

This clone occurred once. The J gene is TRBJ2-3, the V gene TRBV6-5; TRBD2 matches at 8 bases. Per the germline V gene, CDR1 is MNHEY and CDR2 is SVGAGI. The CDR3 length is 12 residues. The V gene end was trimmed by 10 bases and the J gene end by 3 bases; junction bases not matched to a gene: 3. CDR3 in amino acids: CATGTRTDTQYF. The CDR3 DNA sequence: TGTGCCACCGGGACTAGGACAGATACGCAGTATTTT.

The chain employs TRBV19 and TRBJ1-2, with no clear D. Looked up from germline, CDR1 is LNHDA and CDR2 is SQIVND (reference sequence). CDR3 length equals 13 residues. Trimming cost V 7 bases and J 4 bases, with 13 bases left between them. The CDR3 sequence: CASTRGRGYGYTF. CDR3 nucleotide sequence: TGTGCCAGTACCAGAGGCCGGGGCTATGGCTACACCTTC.

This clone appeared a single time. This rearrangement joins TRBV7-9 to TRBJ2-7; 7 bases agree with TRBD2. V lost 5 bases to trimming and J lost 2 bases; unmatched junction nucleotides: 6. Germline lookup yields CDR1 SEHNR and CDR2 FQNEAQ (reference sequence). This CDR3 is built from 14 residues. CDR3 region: CASSPSGGPYEQYF. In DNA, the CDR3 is TGTGCCAGCAGCCCCTCGGGGGGACCCTACGAGCAGTACTTC. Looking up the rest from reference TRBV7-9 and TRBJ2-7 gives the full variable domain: DTGVSQNPRHKITKRGQNVTFRCDPISEHNRLYWYRQTLGQGPEFLTYFQNEAQLEKSRLLSDRFSAERPKGSFSTLEIQRTEQGDSAMYLCASSPSGGPYEQYFGPGTRLTVT.

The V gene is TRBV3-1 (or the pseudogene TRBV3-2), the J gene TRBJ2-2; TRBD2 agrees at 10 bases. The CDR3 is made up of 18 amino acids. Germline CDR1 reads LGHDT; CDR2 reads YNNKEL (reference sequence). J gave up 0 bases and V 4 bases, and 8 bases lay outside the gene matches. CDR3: CASSRGLAGASNTGELFF. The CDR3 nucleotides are TGTGCCAGCAGCCGCGGGCTAGCGGGGGCCTCGAACACCGGGGAGCTGTTTTTT.

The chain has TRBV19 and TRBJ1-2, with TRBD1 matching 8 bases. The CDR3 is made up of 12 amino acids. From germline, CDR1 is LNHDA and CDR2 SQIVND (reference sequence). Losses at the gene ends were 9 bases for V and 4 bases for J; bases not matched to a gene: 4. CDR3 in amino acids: CASKGQVYGYTF. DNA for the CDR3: TGTGCCAGCAAGGGACAGGTCTATGGCTACACCTTC.

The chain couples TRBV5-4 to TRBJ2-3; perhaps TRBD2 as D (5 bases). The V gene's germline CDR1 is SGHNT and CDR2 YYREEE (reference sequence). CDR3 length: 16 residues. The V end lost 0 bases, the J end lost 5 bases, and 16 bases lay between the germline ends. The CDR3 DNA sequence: TGTGCCAGCAGCTTGGCGAGGGTCCAAGCAAAAGATACGCAGTATTTT. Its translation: CASSLARVQAKDTQYF. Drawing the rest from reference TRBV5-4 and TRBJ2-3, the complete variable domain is ETGVTQSPTHLIKTRGQQVTLRCSSQSGHNTVSWYQQALGQGPQFIFQYYREEENGRGNFPPRFSGLQFPNYSSELNVNALELDDSALYLCASSLARVQAKDTQYFGPGTRLTVL.

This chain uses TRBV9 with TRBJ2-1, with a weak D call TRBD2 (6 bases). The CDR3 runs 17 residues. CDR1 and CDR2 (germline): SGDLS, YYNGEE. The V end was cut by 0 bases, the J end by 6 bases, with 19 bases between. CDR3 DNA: TGTGCCAGCAGCGTAGGATACTTAGGGGAGGACACCAATGAGCAGTTCTTC. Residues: CASSVGYLGEDTNEQFF.

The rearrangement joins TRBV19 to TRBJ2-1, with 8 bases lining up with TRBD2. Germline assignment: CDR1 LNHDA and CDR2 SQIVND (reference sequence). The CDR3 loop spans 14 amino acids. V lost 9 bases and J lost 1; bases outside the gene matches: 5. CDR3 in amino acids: CASRAGGSYNEQFF. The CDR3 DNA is TGTGCCAGCCGCGCGGGAGGTTCCTACAATGAGCAGTTCTTC.

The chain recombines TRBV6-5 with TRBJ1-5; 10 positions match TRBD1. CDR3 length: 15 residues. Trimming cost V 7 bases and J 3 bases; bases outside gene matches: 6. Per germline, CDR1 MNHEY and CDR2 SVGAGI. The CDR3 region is CASTLTGGANQPQHF. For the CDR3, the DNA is TGTGCCAGCACCTTGACAGGGGGCGCCAATCAGCCCCAGCATTTT.

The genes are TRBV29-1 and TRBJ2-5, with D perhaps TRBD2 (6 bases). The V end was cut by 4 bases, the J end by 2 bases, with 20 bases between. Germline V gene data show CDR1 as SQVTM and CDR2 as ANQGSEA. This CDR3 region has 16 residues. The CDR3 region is CSVASGGVGGQETQYF. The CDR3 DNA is TGCAGCGTTGCCTCCGGAGGGGTGGGCGGACAAGAGACCCAGTACTTC.

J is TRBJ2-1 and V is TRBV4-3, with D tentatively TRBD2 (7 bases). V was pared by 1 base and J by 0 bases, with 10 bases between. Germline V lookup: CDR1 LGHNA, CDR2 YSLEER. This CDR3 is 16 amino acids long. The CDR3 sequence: CASSQVGGGSYNEQFF. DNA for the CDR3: TGCGCCAGCAGCCAAGTAGGGGGGGGCTCCTACAATGAGCAGTTCTTC.

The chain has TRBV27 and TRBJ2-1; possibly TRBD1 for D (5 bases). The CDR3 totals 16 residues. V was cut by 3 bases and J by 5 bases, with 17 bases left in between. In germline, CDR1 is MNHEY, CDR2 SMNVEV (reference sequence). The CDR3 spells CASSFSQGYHHNEQFF. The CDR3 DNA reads TGTGCCAGCAGTTTCTCCCAGGGTTACCATCACAATGAGCAGTTCTTC.

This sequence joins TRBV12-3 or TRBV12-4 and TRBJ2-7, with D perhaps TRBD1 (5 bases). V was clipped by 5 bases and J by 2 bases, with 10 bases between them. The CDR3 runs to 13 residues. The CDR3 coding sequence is TGTGCCAGCAGTAGGGGTTTTCCCTACGAGCAGTACTTC. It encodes CASSRGFPYEQYF.

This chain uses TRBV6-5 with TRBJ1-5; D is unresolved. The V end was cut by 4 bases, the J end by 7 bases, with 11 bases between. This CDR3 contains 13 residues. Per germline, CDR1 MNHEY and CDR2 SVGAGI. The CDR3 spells CASSFRPEQPQHF. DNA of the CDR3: TGTGCCAGCAGTTTCCGCCCCGAGCAGCCCCAGCATTTT.

CDR3 nucleotide sequence: TGTGCCAGTAGTGATCCCAGGGGCGGGGGCTACACCTTC. This encodes CASSDPRGGGYTF. This chain joins TRBV19 and TRBJ1-2; the D gene is possibly TRBD1 (6 bases). The CDR3 has 13 residues. V lost 5 bases and J 8 bases, leaving 15 bases between the germline ends. Germline CDR1 reads LNHDA; CDR2 reads SQIVND (reference sequence).

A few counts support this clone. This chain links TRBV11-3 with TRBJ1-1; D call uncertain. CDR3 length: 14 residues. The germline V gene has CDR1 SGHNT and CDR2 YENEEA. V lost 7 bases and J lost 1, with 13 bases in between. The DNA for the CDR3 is TGTGCCAGCACAGGTGGGGAGGAGAACACTGAAGCTTTCTTT. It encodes CASTGGEENTEAFF.